What follows describes a single TCR beta chain. This sample stems from a study of blood T cell repertoires in COVID-19. The assay was immunoSEQ multiplex PCR, and TCRdb's table has in-frame clones only and misses some. The table has around 120,000 clones, 90% seen once. Germline V CDR1 and CDR2: SEHNR, FQNEAQ (reference sequence). The junction had 2 bases not matched to a gene; V was cut back by 4 bases and J by 6 bases. The CDR3 length is 15 residues. The origin of this receptor is a man between 60 and 75 years old with COVID-19, enrolled during active disease. The specimen was peripheral blood. The J gene is TRBJ2-3, the V gene TRBV7-9; 15 bases agree with TRBD2. CDR3 sequence reads: CASSSGTSGRDTQYF. The CDR3 nucleotides are TGTGCCAGCAGCTCCGGGACTAGCGGGAGGGATACGCAGTATTTT. Full variable domain (outside the CDR3, taken from reference TRBV7-9 and TRBJ2-3): DTGVSQNPRHKITKRGQNVTFRCDPISEHNRLYWYRQTLGQGPEFLTYFQNEAQLEKSRLLSDRFSAERPKGSFSTLEIQRTEQGDSAMYLCASSSGTSGRDTQYFGPGTRLTVL.